Below, 3 T cell receptor beta chains from the same sample are listed, as sequenced in a study of CD8 T cells in ankylosing spondylitis. No antigens are known for them. General study results and limits: Seemingly characteristic of ankylosing spondylitis blood was a TCR beta motif consisting of under 10 highly homologous variants.

In TCRdb, the 5' RACE reads were re-called with MiXCR into one record per CDR3 protein. Found here are 450,000 to 550,000 distinct CDR3 sequences, about 5.7% of them singletons; the top ten hold around 3.5%. Material for sequencing was blood, either unsorted or a sorted T cell fraction (not recorded which). The receptors originated from a male donor with ankylosing spondylitis.

This clonotype was counted at least ten times. The chain is built from TRBV20-1 and TRBJ1-1, with D tentatively TRBD1 (5 bases). Germline CDR1 is DFQATT and CDR2 is SNEGSKA (reference sequence). The V and J ends lost 3 bases and 6 bases respectively, with 8 bases between them. CDR3 length equals 11 residues. The CDR3 coding sequence is TGCAGTGCTAGGGGCAGGGCTGAAGCTTTCTTT. Translation: CSARGRAEAFF.

This clonotype was seen a handful of times. The rearrangement links TRBV7-3 to TRBJ2-7; D remains ambiguous. CDR1 and CDR2 from the germline V gene are SGHTA and FQGTGA. The germline V and J ends were trimmed by 5 bases and 4 bases, with 15 bases remaining between them. This CDR3 has 14 amino acids. In DNA, the CDR3 is TGTGCCAGCAGCCCCCATGACCGTCGGTACGAGCAGTACTTC. The encoded protein is CASSPHDRRYEQYF.

The rearrangement links TRBV6-2 or TRBV6-3 to TRBJ2-1; D is possibly TRBD2 (5 bases). The CDR3 loop spans 13 amino acids. The V and J ends lost 4 bases and 11 bases respectively, with 15 bases between them. The germline V gene has CDR1 MNHEY and CDR2 SVGEGT. In DNA form, the CDR3 reads TGTGCCAGCAGTTTCGAAGGTTGGACTCAGCAGTTCTTC. Translated: CASSFEGWTQQFF.